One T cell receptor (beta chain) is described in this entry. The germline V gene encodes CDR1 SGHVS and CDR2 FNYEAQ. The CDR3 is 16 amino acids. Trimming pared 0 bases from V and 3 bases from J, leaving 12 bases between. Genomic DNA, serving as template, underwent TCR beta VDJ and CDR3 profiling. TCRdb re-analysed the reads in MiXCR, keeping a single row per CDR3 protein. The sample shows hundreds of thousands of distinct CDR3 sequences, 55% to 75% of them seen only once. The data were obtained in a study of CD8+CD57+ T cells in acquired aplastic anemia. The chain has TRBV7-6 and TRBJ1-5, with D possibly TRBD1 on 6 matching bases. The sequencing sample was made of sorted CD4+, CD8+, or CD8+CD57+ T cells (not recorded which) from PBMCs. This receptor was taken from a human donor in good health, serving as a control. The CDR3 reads CASSLATGRNNQPQHF. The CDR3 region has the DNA TGTGCCAGCAGCTTAGCGACAGGAAGAAACAATCAGCCCCAGCATTTT.